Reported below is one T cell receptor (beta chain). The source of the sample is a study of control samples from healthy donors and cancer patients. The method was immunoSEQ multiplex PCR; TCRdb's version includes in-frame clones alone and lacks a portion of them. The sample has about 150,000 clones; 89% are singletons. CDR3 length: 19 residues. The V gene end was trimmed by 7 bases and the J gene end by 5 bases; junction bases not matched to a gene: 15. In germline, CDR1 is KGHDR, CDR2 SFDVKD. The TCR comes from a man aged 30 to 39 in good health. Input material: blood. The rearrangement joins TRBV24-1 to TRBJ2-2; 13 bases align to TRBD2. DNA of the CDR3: TGTGCCACCAGCCGGGGGACTAGCGGGACTACTAAACAAACCGGGGAGCTGTTTTTT. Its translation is CATSRGTSGTTKQTGELFF.